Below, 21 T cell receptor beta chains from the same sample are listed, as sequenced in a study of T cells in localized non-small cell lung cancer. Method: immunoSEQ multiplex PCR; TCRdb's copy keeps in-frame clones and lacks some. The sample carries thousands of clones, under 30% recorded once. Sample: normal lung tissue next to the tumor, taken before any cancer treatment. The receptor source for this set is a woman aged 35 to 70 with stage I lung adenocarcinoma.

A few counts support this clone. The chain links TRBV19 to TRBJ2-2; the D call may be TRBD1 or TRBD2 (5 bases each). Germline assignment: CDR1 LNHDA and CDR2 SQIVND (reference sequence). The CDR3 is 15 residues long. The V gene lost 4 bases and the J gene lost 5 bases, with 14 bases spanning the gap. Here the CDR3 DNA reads TGTGCCAGTAGTAAGGGGAGAACTGGAACCGGGGAGCTGTTTTTT. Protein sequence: CASSKGRTGTGELFF.

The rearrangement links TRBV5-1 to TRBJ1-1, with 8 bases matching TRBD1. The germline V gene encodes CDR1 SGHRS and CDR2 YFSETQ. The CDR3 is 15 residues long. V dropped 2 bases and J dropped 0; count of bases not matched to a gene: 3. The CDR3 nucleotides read TGCGCCAGCAGCTTCAGGGGGCAGGTGAACACTGAAGCTTTCTTT. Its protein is CASSFRGQVNTEAFF.

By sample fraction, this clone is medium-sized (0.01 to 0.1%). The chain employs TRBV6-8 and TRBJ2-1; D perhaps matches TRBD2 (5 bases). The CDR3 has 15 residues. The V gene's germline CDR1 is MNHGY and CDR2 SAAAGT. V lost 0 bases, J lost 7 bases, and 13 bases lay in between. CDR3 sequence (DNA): TGTGCCAGCAGTTACTCGCGAGGGAGTACTAATGAGCAGTTCTTC. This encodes CASSYSRGSTNEQFF.

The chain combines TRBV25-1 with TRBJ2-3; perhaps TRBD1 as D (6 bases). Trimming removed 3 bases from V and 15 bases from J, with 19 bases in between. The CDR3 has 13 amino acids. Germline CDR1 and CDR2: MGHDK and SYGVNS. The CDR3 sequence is CASSDAAGVVRYF. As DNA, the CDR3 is TGTGCCAGCAGTGATGCCGCAGGGGTGGTAAGATATTTT.

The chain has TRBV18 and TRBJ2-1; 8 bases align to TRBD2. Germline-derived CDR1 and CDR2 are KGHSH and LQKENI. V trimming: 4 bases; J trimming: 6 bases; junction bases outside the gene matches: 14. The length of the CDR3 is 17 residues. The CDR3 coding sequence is TGTGCCAGCTCACGGGGTTCGGGAGCGGGAGTAAGCAATGAGCAGTTCTTC. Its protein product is CASSRGSGAGVSNEQFF.

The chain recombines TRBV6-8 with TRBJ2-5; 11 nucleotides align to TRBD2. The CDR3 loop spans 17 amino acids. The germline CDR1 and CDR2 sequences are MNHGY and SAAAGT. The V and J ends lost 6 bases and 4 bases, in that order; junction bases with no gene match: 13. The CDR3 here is CASSPIGPLAGVETQYF. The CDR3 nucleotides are TGTGCCAGCAGCCCAATAGGCCCACTAGCGGGAGTAGAGACCCAGTACTTC.

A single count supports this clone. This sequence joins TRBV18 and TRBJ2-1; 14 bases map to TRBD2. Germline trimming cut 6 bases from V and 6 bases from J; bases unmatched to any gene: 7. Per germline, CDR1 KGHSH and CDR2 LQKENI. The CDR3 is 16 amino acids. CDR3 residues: CASSGLAGVFGNEQFF. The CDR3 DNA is TGTGCCAGCTCGGGACTAGCGGGAGTTTTTGGCAATGAGCAGTTCTTC.

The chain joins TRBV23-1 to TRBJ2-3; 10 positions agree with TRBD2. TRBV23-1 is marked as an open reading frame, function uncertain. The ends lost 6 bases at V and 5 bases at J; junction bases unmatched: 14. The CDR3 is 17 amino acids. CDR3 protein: CASSQVPAGGQGDTQYF. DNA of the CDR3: TGCGCCAGCAGCCAAGTACCAGCGGGAGGGCAAGGAGATACGCAGTATTTT.

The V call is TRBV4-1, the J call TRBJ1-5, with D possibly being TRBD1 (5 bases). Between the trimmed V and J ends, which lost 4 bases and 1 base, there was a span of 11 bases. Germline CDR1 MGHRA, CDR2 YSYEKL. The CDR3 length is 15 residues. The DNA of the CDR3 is TGCGCCAGCAGCCCGGGGGTATCGAGCAATCAGCCCCAGCATTTT. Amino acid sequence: CASSPGVSSNQPQHF.

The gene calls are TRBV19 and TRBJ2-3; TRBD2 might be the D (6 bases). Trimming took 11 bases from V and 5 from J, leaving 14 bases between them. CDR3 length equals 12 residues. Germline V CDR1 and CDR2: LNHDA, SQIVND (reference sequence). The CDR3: CAAGSDGDTQYF. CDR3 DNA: TGTGCCGCGGGGAGTGACGGAGATACGCAGTATTTT.

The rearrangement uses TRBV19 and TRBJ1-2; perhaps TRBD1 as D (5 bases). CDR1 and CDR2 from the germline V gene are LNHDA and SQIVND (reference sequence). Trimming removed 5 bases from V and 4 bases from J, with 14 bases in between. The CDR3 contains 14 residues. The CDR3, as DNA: TGTGCCAGTAGTTTAACAGGTTCGTCCTATGGCTACACCTTC. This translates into CASSLTGSSYGYTF.

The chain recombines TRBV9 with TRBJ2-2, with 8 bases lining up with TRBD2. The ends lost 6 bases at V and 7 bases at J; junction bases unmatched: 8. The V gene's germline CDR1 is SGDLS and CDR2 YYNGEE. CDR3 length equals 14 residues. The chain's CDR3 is CASNTGTRDGELFF. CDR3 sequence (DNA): TGTGCCAGCAATACCGGGACTAGGGACGGGGAGCTGTTTTTT.

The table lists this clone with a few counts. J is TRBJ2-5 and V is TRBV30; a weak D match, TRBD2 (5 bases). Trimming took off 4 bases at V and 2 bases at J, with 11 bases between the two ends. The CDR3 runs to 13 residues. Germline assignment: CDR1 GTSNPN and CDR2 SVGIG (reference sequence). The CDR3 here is CAWTGLEQETQYF. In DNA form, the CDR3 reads TGTGCCTGGACGGGGTTGGAGCAAGAGACCCAGTACTTC.

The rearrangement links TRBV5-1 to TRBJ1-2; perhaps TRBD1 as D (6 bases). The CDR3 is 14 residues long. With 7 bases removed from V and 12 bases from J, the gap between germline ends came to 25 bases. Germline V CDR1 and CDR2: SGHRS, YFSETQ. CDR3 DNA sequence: TGCGCCAGCCGGCCCGGGGGGCAGTCCTCTGAAGACACCTTC. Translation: CASRPGGQSSEDTF.

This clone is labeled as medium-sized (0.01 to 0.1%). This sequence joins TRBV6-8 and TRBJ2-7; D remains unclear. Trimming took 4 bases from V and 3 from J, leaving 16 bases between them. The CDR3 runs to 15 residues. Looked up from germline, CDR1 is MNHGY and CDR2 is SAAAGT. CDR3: CASSLAEDQYYEQYF. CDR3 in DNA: TGTGCCAGCAGTTTAGCCGAGGACCAGTACTACGAGCAGTACTTC.

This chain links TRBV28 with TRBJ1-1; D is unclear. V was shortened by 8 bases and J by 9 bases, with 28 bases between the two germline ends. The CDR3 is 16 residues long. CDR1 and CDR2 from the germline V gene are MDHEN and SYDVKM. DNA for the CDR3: TGTGCCAGCGGGTCATTGGACGGGCCCGCATACAAAAAAGCTTTCTTT. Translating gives CASGSLDGPAYKKAFF.

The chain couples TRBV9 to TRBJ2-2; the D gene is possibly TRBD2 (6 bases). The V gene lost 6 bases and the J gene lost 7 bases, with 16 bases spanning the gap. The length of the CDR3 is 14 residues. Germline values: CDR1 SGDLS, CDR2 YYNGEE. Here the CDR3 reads CASTKRADSGELFF. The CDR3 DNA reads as TGTGCCAGCACGAAGCGGGCTGACAGCGGGGAGCTGTTTTTT.

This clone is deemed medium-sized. The CDR3 DNA reads as TGCGCCAGCAGCCTAACCCCCGGGGTGGGGGACAATGAGCAGTTCTTC. Translating it yields CASSLTPGVGDNEQFF. The genes are TRBV1 and TRBJ2-1. TRBV1 is designated a pseudogene. CDR3 length equals 16 residues.

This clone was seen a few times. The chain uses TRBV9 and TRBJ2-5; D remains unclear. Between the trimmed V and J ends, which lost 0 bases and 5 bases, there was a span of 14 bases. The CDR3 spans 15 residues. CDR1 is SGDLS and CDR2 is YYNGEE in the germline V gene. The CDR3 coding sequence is TGTGCCAGCAGCGTAGCCCACTGGCCTGGGGAGACCCAGTACTTC. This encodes CASSVAHWPGETQYF.

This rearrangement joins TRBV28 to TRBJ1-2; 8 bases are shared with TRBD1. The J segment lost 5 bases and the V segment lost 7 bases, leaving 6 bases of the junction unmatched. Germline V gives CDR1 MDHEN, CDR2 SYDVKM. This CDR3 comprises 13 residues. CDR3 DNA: TGTGCCAGCACCGAGGACAGGGATTATGGCTACACCTTC. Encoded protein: CASTEDRDYGYTF.

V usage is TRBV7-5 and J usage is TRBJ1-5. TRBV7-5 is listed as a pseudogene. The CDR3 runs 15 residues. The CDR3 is CASSLSRGKDQPQHF. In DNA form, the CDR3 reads TGTGCCAGCAGCTTAAGCCGGGGGAAGGATCAGCCCCAGCATTTT.